This TCR beta chain came from a study of shared clonotypes between healthy human individuals. This clone was seen a handful of times. Its matching antigen is unknown. Clones were sequenced by immunoSEQ multiplex PCR, and TCRdb holds only the in-frame ones, with some missing. The sample records about 1 million clones, approximately 68% being singletons. The CDR3 has 14 amino acids. Germline lookup yields CDR1 LGHNA and CDR2 YNFKEQ. Trimming took 0 bases from V and 4 from J; bases not matched to a gene: 2. Findings of the study overall: Enrolling few donors narrowed the genetic and exposure-history diversity that was represented.

The chain carries TRBV4-2 and TRBJ1-1; 7 bases map to TRBD1. This sequence originates from a man younger than 35 in good health. The sample consisted of memory CD4+ T cells sorted from blood. The subset: CD45RA-negative fraction. CDR3 protein: CASSQEQGVTEAFF. The CDR3 DNA is TGTGCCAGCAGCCAAGAGCAGGGGGTCACTGAAGCTTTCTTT.